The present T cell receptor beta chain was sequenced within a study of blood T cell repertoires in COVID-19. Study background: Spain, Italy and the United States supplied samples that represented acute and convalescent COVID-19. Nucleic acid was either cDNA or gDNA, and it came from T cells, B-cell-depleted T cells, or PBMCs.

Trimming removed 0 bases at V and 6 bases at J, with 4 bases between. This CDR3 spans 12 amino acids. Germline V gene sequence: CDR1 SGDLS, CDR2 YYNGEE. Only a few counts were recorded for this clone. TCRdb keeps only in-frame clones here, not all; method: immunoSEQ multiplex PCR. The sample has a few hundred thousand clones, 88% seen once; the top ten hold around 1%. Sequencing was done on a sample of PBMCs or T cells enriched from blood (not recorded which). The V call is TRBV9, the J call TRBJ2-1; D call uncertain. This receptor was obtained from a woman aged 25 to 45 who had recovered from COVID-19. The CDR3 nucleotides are TGTGCCAGCAGCGTAGCGGGCAATGAGCAGTTCTTC. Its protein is CASSVAGNEQFF.